The 6 T cell receptor beta chains reported below all come from one sample, sequenced in a study of cytomegalovirus exposure and HLA in healthy donors. PCR used 60 Vbeta primers and 13 Jbeta primers. Using immunoSEQ multiplex PCR, the repertoire was profiled, and TCRdb retains in-frame clones only, with some absent. The sample contains under 200,000 clones, over 75% of which appear only once. The specimen was PBMCs. All receptors come from a woman aged 45 to 65 in good health and CMV-seronegative.

The J gene is TRBJ2-3, the V gene TRBV10-2, with TRBD1 identical over 7 bases. Germline V gene lookup returns CDR1 WSHSY and CDR2 SAAADI. The CDR3 covers 16 residues. V dropped 10 bases and J dropped 1; count of bases not matched to a gene: 14. In nucleotides, the CDR3 is TGCGCCACCGAAACAGGGGCCGGTCCCGGCACAGATACGCAGTATTTT. This codes for CATETGAGPGTDTQYF.

Only a few counts were recorded for this clone. The rearrangement links TRBV28 to TRBJ2-5; maybe TRBD1 (5 bases). The DNA end is more similar to TRBJ2-7, so the J call may be wrong. The length of the CDR3 is 14 residues. Germline V gene data show CDR1 as MDHEN and CDR2 as SYDVKM. CDR3 coding DNA: TGTGCCAGCAGTTTAATTGGCAGGGCCTACGAGCAGTACTTC. This codes for CASSLIGRAYEQYF.

V and J are TRBV19 and TRBJ2-1, with no clear D. Germline CDR1 and CDR2: LNHDA and SQIVND (reference sequence). V was trimmed by 6 bases and J by 0 bases, leaving 12 bases between them. This CDR3 contains 15 residues. DNA of the CDR3: TGTGCCAGTAGCCCTACCTATAGCTCCTACAATGAGCAGTTCTTC. Its protein is CASSPTYSSYNEQFF.

The chain has TRBV2 and TRBJ2-1; 14 bases agree with TRBD2. There are 15 residues in the CDR3. CDR1 is SNHLY and CDR2 is FYNNEI in the germline V gene. V gave up 9 bases and J gave up 9 bases; unmatched junction bases: 10. CDR3 nucleotides: TGTGCCAGTCGCTCCGGGACTAGCGGGAGAAGTGAGCAGTTCTTC. Translating gives CASRSGTSGRSEQFF. Supplemented by reference TRBV2 and TRBJ2-1, the full variable domain reads EPEVTQTPSHQVTQMGQEVILRCVPISNHLYFYWYRQILGQKVEFLVSFYNNEISEKSEIFDDQFSVERPDGSNFTLKIRSTKLEDSAMYFCASRSGTSGRSEQFFGPGTRLTVL.

The V call is TRBV15, the J call TRBJ2-5, with 12 bases identical to TRBD1. CDR3 length: 15 amino acids. Trimming at V came to 5 bases and at J to 5 bases, leaving 6 bases not matched to a gene. Germline V CDR1 and CDR2: LNHNV, YYDKDF (reference sequence). CDR3 loop: CATSGGTGGFETQYF. The CDR3, as DNA: TGTGCCACCAGCGGCGGGACAGGGGGCTTCGAGACCCAGTACTTC.

This rearrangement joins TRBV5-1 to TRBJ2-5, with 7 nucleotides matching TRBD1. J lost 4 bases, V lost 4 bases, and 4 bases had no gene match. The CDR3 has 13 residues. The germline V gene has CDR1 SGHRS and CDR2 YFSETQ. CDR3 residues: CASSPQGRETQYF. The CDR3, as DNA: TGCGCCAGCAGCCCACAGGGGAGAGAGACCCAGTACTTC.